A selection of T cell receptor beta chains follows, all from one sample in a study of T cells in localized non-small cell lung cancer. Profiling relied on immunoSEQ multiplex PCR, and the TCRdb table lists in-frame clones only, not all of them. The table includes 70,000 or so clones, approximately 88% detected once. This sample comprised peripheral blood, obtained before any cancer treatment. Receptor source: a female donor aged 60 or older with stage I lung adenocarcinoma. Each CDR3 is given with its conserved first and last residue. Each record gives: D gene, clone size, V gene, J gene, CDR3 protein, CDR3 DNA. D genes are given only for firm matches. Clone size appears in some rows only: once, few, many, or a class for an expanded clone.

d_call: .; clone_size: .; v_call: TRBV2; j_call: TRBJ1-1; cdr3_aa: CASSEGGAGREAFF; cdr3_nt: TGTGCCAGCAGTGAAGGGGGAGCGGGGAGGGAAGCTTTCTTT
d_call: .; clone_size: .; v_call: TRBV27; j_call: TRBJ1-5; cdr3_aa: CASSLTREGSKHF; cdr3_nt: TGTGCCAGCAGTTTGACCCGAGAGGGATCAAAGCATTTT
d_call: .; clone_size: .; v_call: TRBV18; j_call: TRBJ2-1; cdr3_aa: CASSPRDVLLSYNEQFF; cdr3_nt: TGTGCCAGCTCACCACGCGACGTACTCCTCTCCTACAATGAGCAGTTCTTC
d_call: .; clone_size: .; v_call: TRBV7-9; j_call: TRBJ1-5; cdr3_aa: CASSLGTSQPQHF; cdr3_nt: TGTGCCAGCAGCTTGGGGACTAGTCAGCCCCAGCATTTT
d_call: TRBD1; clone_size: .; v_call: TRBV5-5; j_call: TRBJ1-4; cdr3_aa: CASSLGGQRNEKLFF; cdr3_nt: TGTGCCAGCAGCTTGGGGGGACAGCGTAATGAAAAACTGTTTTTT
d_call: .; clone_size: .; v_call: TRBV7-2; j_call: TRBJ1-5; cdr3_aa: CASSSGTGLYQPQHF; cdr3_nt: TGTGCCAGCAGCTCCGGGACGGGCCTTTATCAGCCCCAGCATTTT
d_call: .; clone_size: .; v_call: TRBV14; j_call: TRBJ2-7; cdr3_aa: CASSQVTGYEQYF; cdr3_nt: TGTGCCAGCAGCCAAGTGACGGGCTACGAGCAGTACTTC
d_call: .; clone_size: .; v_call: TRBV7-3; j_call: TRBJ2-3; cdr3_aa: CASSLTGPTDTQYF; cdr3_nt: TGTGCCAGCAGCTTAACTGGGCCGACAGATACGCAGTATTTT
d_call: .; clone_size: .; v_call: TRBV19; j_call: TRBJ1-2; cdr3_aa: CASSILPTRPTNYGYTF; cdr3_nt: TGTGCCAGTAGTATCCTCCCCACCAGACCGACTAACTATGGCTACACCTTC
d_call: .; clone_size: .; v_call: TRBV6-5; j_call: TRBJ2-6; cdr3_aa: CASTRRGAGANVLTF; cdr3_nt: TGTGCCAGCACTCGGAGGGGGGCTGGGGCCAACGTCCTGACTTTC
d_call: .; clone_size: .; v_call: TRBV5-1; j_call: TRBJ1-3; cdr3_aa: CASSPDRTGNTIYF; cdr3_nt: TGCGCCAGCAGCCCTGACCGAACTGGAAACACCATATATTTT
d_call: TRBD1; clone_size: .; v_call: TRBV6-1; j_call: TRBJ1-2; cdr3_aa: CASRTGGGNYGYTF; cdr3_nt: TGTGCCAGCAGGACAGGGGGAGGTAACTATGGCTACACCTTC
d_call: .; clone_size: .; v_call: TRBV4-3; j_call: TRBJ2-7; cdr3_aa: CASSQDQGSDEQYF; cdr3_nt: TGCGCCAGCAGCCAAGATCAGGGGTCAGACGAGCAGTACTTC
d_call: .; clone_size: .; v_call: TRBV18; j_call: TRBJ2-1; cdr3_aa: CASSIGRFGGNEQFF; cdr3_nt: TGTGCCAGCTCTATTGGCCGATTTGGGGGGAATGAGCAGTTCTTC
d_call: TRBD2; clone_size: once; v_call: TRBV18; j_call: TRBJ2-7; cdr3_aa: CASSPGTSYEQYF; cdr3_nt: TGTGCCAGCTCGCCTGGGACTAGCTACGAGCAGTACTTC
d_call: .; clone_size: .; v_call: TRBV27; j_call: TRBJ2-7; cdr3_aa: CASSYSSGSYEQYF; cdr3_nt: TGTGCCAGCAGTTATTCCTCGGGTAGCTACGAGCAGTACTTC
d_call: .; clone_size: .; v_call: TRBV19; j_call: TRBJ2-5; cdr3_aa: CASSIRGYGETQYF; cdr3_nt: TGTGCCAGTAGTATTAGGGGTTATGGCGAGACCCAGTACTTC
d_call: .; clone_size: .; v_call: TRBV9; j_call: TRBJ2-1; cdr3_aa: CASSGGAGLNEQFF; cdr3_nt: TGTGCCAGCAGCGGGGGGGCCGGTCTCAATGAGCAGTTCTTC
d_call: TRBD2; clone_size: .; v_call: TRBV28; j_call: TRBJ2-7; cdr3_aa: CASSFPGLRHEQYF; cdr3_nt: TGTGCCAGCAGTTTTCCGGGACTACGCCACGAGCAGTACTTC
d_call: .; clone_size: .; v_call: TRBV7-9; j_call: TRBJ1-1; cdr3_aa: CASTRGDAEAFF; cdr3_nt: TGTGCCAGCACTCGGGGGGATGCTGAAGCTTTCTTT
d_call: .; clone_size: .; v_call: TRBV2; j_call: TRBJ2-7; cdr3_aa: CASSRGQQEQYF; cdr3_nt: TGTGCCAGCAGCCGCGGACAGCAGGAGCAGTACTTC
d_call: .; clone_size: .; v_call: TRBV9; j_call: TRBJ2-4; cdr3_aa: CASSVATARAQYF; cdr3_nt: TGTGCCAGCAGCGTAGCTACCGCCAGAGCGCAGTACTTC
d_call: .; clone_size: .; v_call: TRBV7-3; j_call: TRBJ1-1; cdr3_aa: CASSLSLAPNAEAFF; cdr3_nt: TGTGCCAGCAGCTTAAGTCTGGCCCCAAACGCTGAAGCTTTCTTT
d_call: .; clone_size: once; v_call: TRBV29-1; j_call: TRBJ2-3; cdr3_aa: CSANPATRDTQYF; cdr3_nt: TGCAGCGCCAATCCGGCGACTCGAGATACGCAGTATTTT
d_call: .; clone_size: few; v_call: TRBV7-2; j_call: TRBJ2-3; cdr3_aa: CASSLYTDTQYF; cdr3_nt: TGTGCCAGCAGCCTGTACACAGATACGCAGTATTTT
d_call: .; clone_size: .; v_call: TRBV7-9; j_call: TRBJ1-6; cdr3_aa: CASSLDRNSPLHF; cdr3_nt: TGTGCCAGCAGCTTAGACAGAAATTCACCCCTCCACTTT
d_call: TRBD2; clone_size: .; v_call: TRBV5-1; j_call: TRBJ2-1; cdr3_aa: CASSLWGLAGNEQFF; cdr3_nt: TGCGCCAGCAGCCTATGGGGACTAGCGGGGAATGAGCAGTTCTTC
d_call: .; clone_size: .; v_call: TRBV7-3; j_call: TRBJ1-1; cdr3_aa: CASSMGHQNTEAFF; cdr3_nt: TGTGCCAGCAGTATGGGACACCAGAACACTGAAGCTTTCTTT
d_call: TRBD1; clone_size: .; v_call: TRBV5-1; j_call: TRBJ2-4; cdr3_aa: CASSMKIGGQGNIQYF; cdr3_nt: TGCGCCAGCAGCATGAAAATAGGCGGACAGGGAAACATTCAGTACTTC
d_call: .; clone_size: .; v_call: TRBV19; j_call: TRBJ1-1; cdr3_aa: CATGHFNTEAFF; cdr3_nt: TGTGCCACGGGACACTTCAACACTGAAGCTTTCTTT
d_call: TRBD1; clone_size: few; v_call: TRBV11-2; j_call: TRBJ2-7; cdr3_aa: CASDYKGGRPSIYEQYF; cdr3_nt: TGTGCCAGCGATTATAAAGGGGGCCGTCCTTCAATCTACGAGCAGTACTTC
d_call: TRBD2; clone_size: once; v_call: TRBV18; j_call: TRBJ2-7; cdr3_aa: CASSPRLAGAEQYF; cdr3_nt: TGTGCCAGCTCACCCCGACTAGCGGGAGCCGAGCAGTACTTC
d_call: .; clone_size: .; v_call: TRBV16; j_call: TRBJ2-1; cdr3_aa: CASSRGTEGSYNEQFF; cdr3_nt: TGTGCCAGCAGCCGAGGGACGGAGGGGTCCTACAATGAGCAGTTCTTC
d_call: TRBD2; clone_size: few; v_call: TRBV6-1; j_call: TRBJ2-1; cdr3_aa: CASSLAGRYNEQFF; cdr3_nt: TGTGCCAGCAGCCTAGCGGGGCGCTACAATGAGCAGTTCTTC
d_call: .; clone_size: .; v_call: TRBV28; j_call: TRBJ2-7; cdr3_aa: CASRVYEGGYEQYF; cdr3_nt: TGTGCCAGCAGAGTTTATGAGGGGGGGTACGAGCAGTACTTC
d_call: TRBD1; clone_size: .; v_call: TRBV5-4; j_call: TRBJ1-1; cdr3_aa: CASSWGQGDTEAFF; cdr3_nt: TGTGCCAGCAGCTGGGGACAGGGCGACACTGAAGCTTTCTTT
d_call: TRBD1; clone_size: .; v_call: TRBV7-9; j_call: TRBJ1-5; cdr3_aa: CASSLDRGVQHF; cdr3_nt: TGTGCCAGCAGCTTAGACAGGGGGGTCCAGCATTTT
d_call: .; clone_size: .; v_call: TRBV9; j_call: TRBJ2-5; cdr3_aa: CASSPKLRTDQETQYF; cdr3_nt: TGTGCCAGCAGCCCGAAACTTAGGACAGACCAAGAGACCCAGTACTTC
d_call: .; clone_size: .; v_call: TRBV11-1; j_call: TRBJ1-1; cdr3_aa: CASSLDAGGLYAEAFF; cdr3_nt: TGTGCCAGCAGCTTAGATGCTGGGGGGCTTTATGCTGAAGCTTTCTTT
d_call: TRBD2; clone_size: .; v_call: TRBV7-3; j_call: TRBJ2-1; cdr3_aa: CASSLAGGPENEQFF; cdr3_nt: TGTGCCAGCAGCTTAGCGGGGGGGCCGGAGAATGAGCAGTTCTTC
d_call: TRBD1; clone_size: .; v_call: TRBV10-3; j_call: TRBJ2-7; cdr3_aa: CAISARQGAYDGQYF; cdr3_nt: TGTGCCATCAGTGCCAGACAGGGAGCCTACGACGGGCAGTACTTC
d_call: .; clone_size: .; v_call: TRBV5-1; j_call: TRBJ2-3; cdr3_aa: CASSLDPGSTQYF; cdr3_nt: TGCGCCAGCAGCTTGGATCCGGGGAGTACGCAGTATTTT